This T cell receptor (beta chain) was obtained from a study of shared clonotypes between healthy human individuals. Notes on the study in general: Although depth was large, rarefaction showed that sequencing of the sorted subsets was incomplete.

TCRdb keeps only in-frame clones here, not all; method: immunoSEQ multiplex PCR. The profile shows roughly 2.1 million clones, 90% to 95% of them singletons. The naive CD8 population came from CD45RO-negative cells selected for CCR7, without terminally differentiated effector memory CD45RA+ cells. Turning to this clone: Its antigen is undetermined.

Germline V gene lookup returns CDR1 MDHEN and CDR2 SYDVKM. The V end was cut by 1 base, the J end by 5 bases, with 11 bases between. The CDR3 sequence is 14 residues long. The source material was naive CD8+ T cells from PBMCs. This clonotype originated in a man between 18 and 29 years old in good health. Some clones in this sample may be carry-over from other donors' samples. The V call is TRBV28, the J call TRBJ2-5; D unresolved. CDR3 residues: CASSLSASGETQYF. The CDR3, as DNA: TGTGCCAGCAGTTTATCTGCTAGTGGGGAGACCCAGTACTTC.